A single sample is the source of the 10 T cell receptor beta chains below, sequenced in a study of Ad26.COV2.S vaccination and SARS-CoV-2 variants. Specified treatment: around 19 received Ad26.COV2.S at low or high dose, single or two shots; roughly 5 received placebo; per-sample allocation not given. Sample collection was performed on day 63 after the first vaccine or placebo injection. Assay used: immunoSEQ multiplex PCR; TCRdb lists only in-frame clones, some missing. The sample has around 300,000 clones, 65% to 90% seen once; the top ten hold roughly 10%. The sample in question was peripheral blood, obtained in a trial of Ad26.COV2.S vaccine versus placebo. The receptor source for this set is a person aged 18-65 years who received the Ad26.COV2.S COVID-19 vaccine or a placebo.

This rearrangement joins TRBV6-5 to TRBJ2-7, with D perhaps matching TRBD1 (6 bases). The CDR3 is made up of 14 amino acids. V was clipped by 5 bases and J by 5 bases, with 16 bases between them. The germline gives CDR1 MNHEY, CDR2 SVGAGI. In nucleotides, the CDR3 is TGTGCCAGCAGTCTTCTTCAGGGGACCCACGAGCAGTACTTC. Translated: CASSLLQGTHEQYF.

The chain joins TRBV28 to TRBJ2-7; a weak D match, TRBD1 (5 bases). Looked up from germline, CDR1 is MDHEN and CDR2 is SYDVKM. The CDR3 loop spans 16 amino acids. The germline V and J ends were trimmed by 5 bases and 3 bases, with 20 bases remaining between them. Here the CDR3 DNA reads TGTGCCAGCAGTCCTTTGGGCAGGGCCCATCTCTACGAGCAGTACTTC. It is translated as CASSPLGRAHLYEQYF.

This clone was seen only a few times. The chain uses TRBV7-8 and TRBJ2-7; 9 bases agree with TRBD2. CDR3 size: 13 residues. V lost 6 bases, J lost 7 bases, and 7 bases stayed unmatched. Germline values: CDR1 SGHVS, CDR2 FQNEAQ. CDR3 nucleotide sequence: TGTGCCAGCAGGGCTAGCGGGATGGGGGAGCAGTACTTC. Translation gives CASRASGMGEQYF.

A note on this clone: At one end, the junction sequence differs from germline, possibly due to a read error. This chain connects TRBV4-3 to TRBJ2-7, with D possibly TRBD1 on 6 matching bases. In germline, CDR1 is LGHNA, CDR2 YSLEER. This CDR3 is 17 amino acids long. CDR3 sequence: CASSQVGRTDRSNEQYF. The CDR3 DNA follows: TGCGCCAGCAGCCAAGTAGGAAGGACAGACCGCTCCAACGAGCAGTACTTC.

This chain joins TRBV10-3 and TRBJ1-6, with D tentatively TRBD1 (6 bases). Germline loops: CDR1 ENHRY, CDR2 SYGVKD. CDR3 length: 13 residues. The V end lost 10 bases, the J end lost 5 bases, and 12 bases lay between the germline ends. CDR3 coding DNA: TGTGCCACCTCAGGGGATAATAATTCACCCCTCCACTTT. Translating gives CATSGDNNSPLHF.

The chain recombines TRBV7-8 with TRBJ1-5; 8 bases match TRBD1. Germline V gives CDR1 SGHVS, CDR2 FQNEAQ. V gave up 0 bases and J gave up 1 base; unmatched junction bases: 11. The CDR3 is 19 amino acids. CDR3 in DNA: TGTGCCAGCAGCTTAGCATTTGGCCAGGGGGCGCGGAGCAATCAGCCCCAGCATTTT. It translates to CASSLAFGQGARSNQPQHF.

This chain uses TRBV27 with TRBJ1-5; 8 nucleotides agree with TRBD1. Germline values: CDR1 MNHEY, CDR2 SMNVEV (reference sequence). The CDR3 is made up of 16 amino acids. J was trimmed by 3 bases and V by 6 bases; bases with no gene match: 10. CDR3 DNA: TGTGCCAGCAGCTCAGGACAGGGCGAAGTCAATCAGCCCCAGCATTTT. Amino acid sequence: CASSSGQGEVNQPQHF.

In DNA, the CDR3 is TGTGCCAGCAGATCCTTAGGGCACCTTCCCTTGGGCAATGAGCAGTTCTTC. This gives the protein CASRSLGHLPLGNEQFF. This rearrangement joins TRBV7-9 to TRBJ2-1, with D hard to call. Between the trimmed V and J ends, which lost 6 bases and 6 bases, there was a span of 24 bases. The CDR3 loop spans 17 amino acids. CDR1 SEHNR and CDR2 FQNEAQ come from the germline V gene (reference sequence).

The rearrangement joins TRBV18 to TRBJ1-1, with D uncertain. Germline lookup yields CDR1 KGHSH and CDR2 LQKENI. This CDR3 is built from 13 residues. The V and J ends lost 1 base and 12 bases respectively, with 15 bases between them. The CDR3 protein is CASSPQVGQVSFF. The DNA for the CDR3 is TGTGCCAGCTCACCACAGGTCGGGCAGGTATCTTTCTTT.

The rearrangement joins TRBV28 to TRBJ2-7; D unresolved. Germline-derived CDR1 and CDR2 are MDHEN and SYDVKM. Trimming removed 7 bases from V and 4 bases from J, with 8 bases in between. The length of the CDR3 is 11 residues. In nucleotides, the CDR3 is TGTGCCAGCACCGGAACATACGAGCAGTACTTC. Protein sequence: CASTGTYEQYF.